The source of this TCR beta chain is a study of T cells in Graves' hyperthyroidism and ophthalmopathy. Study findings and constraints: Blood also held most thyroid clonotypes expanded beyond 0.001. The model's output predicted ophthalmopathy at a median of around 6.9 months prior to onset.

With regard to this clonotype: Its specificity is not known.

The source material, RNA transcripts, was used to amplify TCR beta CDR3 regions. When the TCR CDR3 underwent first-round RT-PCR, the HTBI primer set was used. MiXCR was run by TCRdb on the multiplex PCR reads, yielding one entry per CDR3 protein. The sample carries about 270,000 distinct CDR3 sequences, around 22% recorded once. This CDR3 region has 15 residues. Germline CDR1 is LNHNV and CDR2 is YYDKDF (reference sequence). Trimming left V 1 base short and J 4 bases short, with 10 bases between. Inclusion characteristics of ophthalmopathy patients comprised a Clinical Activity Score of at least 3, a NOSPECS grade of at least 4, and duration under 3 months. Investigators excluded patients with uncontrolled infection, other autoimmune disease, pregnancy or lactation.

Sequencing was performed on blood. The chain couples TRBV15 to TRBJ2-2, with D possibly matching TRBD2 (6 bases). The sequence was obtained from a man aged 30 to 39 with Graves' ophthalmopathy. The CDR3 bases are TGTGCCACCAGCAGAGTAGCGGATACCACCGGGGAGCTGTTTTTT. This encodes CATSRVADTTGELFF.